The 19 T cell receptor beta chains below all came from one sample that was sequenced in a study of beta chain features in type 1 diabetes. cDNA synthesis used the whole RNA isolate, giving expressed TCRB sequences. Libraries were prepared by immunoSEQ multiplex PCR; TCRdb keeps only in-frame clonotypes and omits some of them. Of 500,000 to 700,000 clones listed, less than 20% are singletons. Sample: naive CD4+ T cells from blood. These TCRs come from a man younger than 35 in good health.

The chain links TRBV7-9 to TRBJ2-7; 12 bases are shared with TRBD2. The germline CDR1 and CDR2 sequences are SEHNR and FQNEAQ (reference sequence). V dropped 6 bases and J dropped 6; count of bases not matched to a gene: 15. There are 17 residues in the CDR3. The chain's CDR3 is CASRLARGLAGPGEQYF. CDR3 DNA: TGTGCCAGCAGGCTCGCGCGAGGACTAGCGGGACCAGGCGAGCAGTACTTC. Together with reference TRBV7-9 and TRBJ2-7, the CDR3 gives the full variable domain: DTGVSQNPRHKITKRGQNVTFRCDPISEHNRLYWYRQTLGQGPEFLTYFQNEAQLEKSRLLSDRFSAERPKGSFSTLEIQRTEQGDSAMYLCASRLARGLAGPGEQYFGPGTRLTVT.

The rearrangement links TRBV9 to TRBJ1-3; D is uncertain. This CDR3 is 14 amino acids long. Trimming removed 6 bases at V and 0 bases at J, with 10 bases between. Germline values: CDR1 SGDLS, CDR2 YYNGEE. DNA for the CDR3: TGTGCCAGCACCCCGGGGAGCTCTGGAAACACCATATATTTT. This codes for CASTPGSSGNTIYF.

The chain has TRBV10-3 and TRBJ2-7, with D tentatively TRBD2 (6 bases). The ends were cut back, 11 bases at V and 3 bases at J, with 14 bases in the middle. Germline CDR1 and CDR2: ENHRY and SYGVKD. There are 12 residues in the CDR3. In nucleotides, the CDR3 is TGTGCCTCATCCGGGACTCACTACGAGCAGTACTTC. Encoded protein: CASSGTHYEQYF.

The chain couples TRBV6-1 to TRBJ2-7; the D call may be TRBD1 or TRBD2 (5 bases each). The CDR3 runs 17 residues. V dropped 4 bases and J dropped 0 bases, with 19 bases sitting between them. Germline CDR1 is MNHNS and CDR2 is SASEGT. CDR3 DNA sequence: TGTGCCAGCAGTGCCAGCCCGGGACCTATGAGCTCCTACGAGCAGTACTTC. As protein: CASSASPGPMSSYEQYF.

V is TRBV5-1 and J is TRBJ1-2, with D perhaps TRBD1 (5 bases). The V gene's germline CDR1 is SGHRS and CDR2 YFSETQ. The ends were cut back, 0 bases at V and 8 bases at J, with 14 bases in the middle. This CDR3 has 14 amino acids. In DNA, the CDR3 is TGCGCCAGCAGCTTGGCCAACGGGGCGGAAGGCTACACCTTC. As protein: CASSLANGAEGYTF. The full variable domain, completed using reference TRBV5-1 and TRBJ1-2, is KAGVTQTPRYLIKTRGQQVTLSCSPISGHRSVSWYQQTPGQGLQFLFEYFSETQRNKGNFPGRFSGRQFSNSRSEMNVSTLELGDSALYLCASSLANGAEGYTFGSGTRLTVV.

This clone was detected a few times. The V and J genes are TRBV6-1 and TRBJ2-3, with 7 bases identical to TRBD1. J gave up 4 bases and V 2 bases, and 3 bases lay outside the gene matches. Germline CDR1 reads MNHNS; CDR2 reads SASEGT. CDR3 size: 14 residues. The CDR3 nucleotides are TGTGCCAGCAGTGAAAGGGACAGCCCAGATACGCAGTATTTT. It codes for CASSERDSPDTQYF.

This clone was seen a handful of times. The chain combines TRBV7-2 with TRBJ2-3, with TRBD2 identical over 14 bases. Unmatched junction bases numbered 7, after V lost 5 bases and J lost 0 bases. Germline V gives CDR1 SGHTA, CDR2 FQGNSA. This CDR3 spans 18 amino acids. In DNA form, the CDR3 reads TGTGCCAGCAGCCTCGGACTAGCGGGAGGTACTAGCACAGATACGCAGTATTTT. Amino acid sequence: CASSLGLAGGTSTDTQYF.

This clone was found a few times. The chain employs TRBV4-2 and TRBJ2-2; D remains ambiguous. The germline CDR1 and CDR2 sequences are LGHNA and YNFKEQ. The CDR3 extends over 14 amino acids. The V end was cut by 0 bases, the J end by 5 bases, with 7 bases between. CDR3 in amino acids: CASSQDRWTGELFF. CDR3 bases: TGTGCCAGCAGCCAAGACCGGTGGACCGGGGAGCTGTTTTTT.

This clone was counted a few times. The chain employs TRBV27 and TRBJ2-5, with TRBD1 identical over 7 bases. Germline V gives CDR1 MNHEY, CDR2 SMNVEV (reference sequence). Trimming removed 4 bases from V and 2 bases from J; junction bases left unmatched: 4. CDR3 length: 14 residues. The CDR3 bases are TGTGCCAGCAGTTGGGAACAGGGGCAAGAGACCCAGTACTTC. Translating it yields CASSWEQGQETQYF.

The chain links TRBV4-3 to TRBJ1-6; D not resolved. The CDR3 sequence is 14 residues long. Germline V CDR1 and CDR2: LGHNA, YSLEER. The V gene lost 1 base and the J gene lost 7 bases, with 8 bases spanning the gap. The CDR3 DNA follows: TGCGCCAGCAGCCAAGGGGTAGCGAATTCACCCCTCCACTTT. Its translation: CASSQGVANSPLHF.

Here the CDR3 reads CASSPPNPNEQFF. CDR3 coding DNA: TGTGCCAGCAGCCCTCCTAACCCCAATGAGCAGTTCTTC. The J gene is TRBJ2-1, the V gene TRBV7-2; no clear D. The V gene lost 5 bases and the J gene lost 6 bases, with 11 bases spanning the gap. Germline V gives CDR1 SGHTA, CDR2 FQGNSA. The CDR3 runs 13 residues.

V gene TRBV19 combines with J gene TRBJ2-7, with D possibly TRBD1 on 6 matching bases. CDR3 length: 14 residues. The germline V gene has CDR1 LNHDA and CDR2 SQIVND (reference sequence). V was pared by 5 bases and J by 3 bases, with 14 bases between. CDR3: CASSASGTNYEQYF. Written as DNA, the CDR3 is TGTGCCAGTAGTGCATCCGGGACAAACTACGAGCAGTACTTC.

This clone has more than one count but fewer than ten. The gene calls are TRBV28 and TRBJ1-6; the D is unclear. The V end was cut by 4 bases, the J end by 5 bases, with 12 bases between. CDR1 is MDHEN, CDR2 SYDVKM, per germline. This CDR3 is built from 15 residues. As DNA, the CDR3 is TGTGCCAGCAGTTATGGGCGCGTTGATAATTCACCCCTCCACTTT. Protein: CASSYGRVDNSPLHF.

This clone was seen a few times. This sequence joins TRBV27 and TRBJ2-5; 11 bases map to TRBD2. CDR3 size: 15 residues. V gave up 5 bases and J gave up 3 bases; unmatched junction bases: 5. Germline CDR1 MNHEY, CDR2 SMNVEV (reference sequence). CDR3 in amino acids: CASSDVAGGEETQYF. CDR3 coding DNA: TGTGCCAGCAGTGACGTAGCGGGAGGGGAAGAGACCCAGTACTTC.

The V gene is TRBV30, the J gene TRBJ2-7; 9 bases are a match to TRBD1. Germline loops: CDR1 GTSNPN, CDR2 SVGIG (reference sequence). There are 12 residues in the CDR3. The junction had 5 bases not matched to a gene; V was cut back by 7 bases and J by 4 bases. The CDR3, as DNA: TGTGCCTCTGGACAGGGGAGGTACGAGCAGTACTTC. Translating gives CASGQGRYEQYF.

V is TRBV11-2 and J is TRBJ2-7; a weak D match, TRBD2 (5 bases). The V gene lost 5 bases and the J gene lost 7 bases, with 18 bases spanning the gap. Per the germline V gene, CDR1 is SGHAT and CDR2 is FQNNGV. The CDR3 loop spans 14 amino acids. The CDR3 sequence is CASSPRTGYEEQYF. CDR3 coding DNA: TGTGCCAGCAGCCCACGGACGGGGTACGAGGAGCAGTACTTC.

This clone occurred a few times. The chain combines TRBV6-5 with TRBJ2-2, with 10 bases fitting TRBD2. The CDR3 has 15 residues. After removal of 6 bases from V and 1 base from J, the junction contained 2 bases not matched to a gene. The V gene's germline CDR1 is MNHEY and CDR2 SVGAGI. The CDR3 loop reads CASRWTSGNTGELFF. The CDR3 DNA is TGTGCCAGCAGATGGACTAGCGGGAACACCGGGGAGCTGTTTTTT.

Only a few counts were recorded for this clone. The DNA of the CDR3 is TGTGCCAGCAGCGCAACAGGGGGCGTTCGGACAAACCTAGCTTTCTTT. Protein sequence: CASSATGGVRTNLAFF. The gene calls are TRBV7-2 and TRBJ1-1; 9 positions match TRBD1. Trimming cost V 5 bases and J 10 bases; bases outside gene matches: 17. The CDR3 is 16 residues long. Germline CDR1 reads SGHTA; CDR2 reads FQGNSA.

V gene TRBV19 combines with J gene TRBJ1-2; D unresolved. Germline V gene data show CDR1 as LNHDA and CDR2 as SQIVND (reference sequence). The CDR3 extends over 14 amino acids. Trimming took 3 bases from V and 0 from J, leaving 8 bases between them. As DNA, the CDR3 is TGTGCCAGTAGTATCTCCACAGCTAACTATGGCTACACCTTC. The encoded protein is CASSISTANYGYTF.